The next 22 T cell receptor beta chains were all read from a single sample in a study of T cell clones after liver transplantation. Proliferating CFSE-low MLR cells were sequenced to define alloreactive TCRbeta sequences. The antigens of these receptors remain unknown. The assay was immunoSEQ multiplex PCR, and TCRdb's table has in-frame clones only and misses some. The sample lists 4,500 to 6,000 clones, under 35% occurring once. The sequenced sample was CD4+ T cells from cultured PBMCs. These receptors all come from a human patient who received a liver transplant. Some T cells may be transferred from the graft donor.

This clone was observed a few times. This sequence joins TRBV7-9 and TRBJ1-3; 8 nucleotides match TRBD1. The germline CDR1 and CDR2 sequences are SEHNR and FQNEAQ (reference sequence). V dropped 2 bases and J dropped 0; count of bases not matched to a gene: 3. The CDR3 has 16 amino acids. The chain's CDR3 is CASSLLGQVSGNTIYF. CDR3 DNA sequence: TGTGCCAGCAGCTTATTGGGACAGGTCTCTGGAAACACCATATATTTT. Based on the CDR3 plus reference TRBV7-9 and TRBJ1-3, the full variable domain is DTGVSQNPRHKITKRGQNVTFRCDPISEHNRLYWYRQTLGQGPEFLTYFQNEAQLEKSRLLSDRFSAERPKGSFSTLEIQRTEQGDSAMYLCASSLLGQVSGNTIYFGEGSWLTVV.

The V gene is TRBV27, the J gene TRBJ1-5, with TRBD1 matching over 10 bases. CDR1 and CDR2 from the germline V gene are MNHEY and SMNVEV (reference sequence). The CDR3 has 17 residues. The ends lost 5 bases at V and 0 bases at J; junction bases unmatched: 7. This chain's CDR3 is CASSPLRTGGSNQPQHF. The CDR3 nucleotides are TGTGCCAGCAGTCCCCTTCGGACAGGGGGTAGCAATCAGCCCCAGCATTTT.

The genes are TRBV28 and TRBJ1-5, with D possibly matching TRBD1 (6 bases). The germline V gene has CDR1 MDHEN and CDR2 SYDVKM. This CDR3 spans 14 amino acids. Deletions cut 3 bases from V and 4 bases from J, with 10 bases between. In nucleotides, the CDR3 is TGTGCCAGCAGTTTTCGGACAGTAAATCAGCCCCAGCATTTT. This translates into CASSFRTVNQPQHF. Complete variable domain (other parts from reference TRBV28 and TRBJ1-5): DVKVTQSSRYLVKRTGEKVFLECVQDMDHENMFWYRQDPGLGLRLIYFSYDVKMKEKGDIPEGYSVSREKKERFSLILESASTNQTSMYLCASSFRTVNQPQHFGDGTRLSIL.

The chain joins TRBV11-3 to TRBJ2-1; 11 bases are shared with TRBD1. CDR1 and CDR2 (germline): SGHNT, YENEEA. The CDR3 has 15 residues. Trimming cost V 5 bases and J 6 bases; bases outside gene matches: 6. Here the CDR3 reads CASSREGQGGNEQFF. The CDR3 bases are TGTGCCAGCAGCCGAGAGGGACAGGGGGGCAATGAGCAGTTCTTC.

V usage is TRBV14 and J usage is TRBJ2-5; D unclear. Trimming left V 2 bases short and J 2 bases short, with 6 bases between. There are 13 residues in the CDR3. CDR1 and CDR2 (germline): SGHDN, FVKESK. CDR3 loop: CASSQQVQETQYF. In nucleotides, the CDR3 is TGTGCCAGCAGCCAACAGGTTCAAGAGACCCAGTACTTC.

This clone is termed medium-sized (0.01 to 0.1%). This chain connects TRBV28 to TRBJ1-1; perhaps TRBD1 as D (5 bases). In germline, CDR1 is MDHEN, CDR2 SYDVKM. The CDR3 length is 14 residues. Trimming took 7 bases from V and 4 from J, leaving 16 bases between them. CDR3 DNA: TGTGCCAGCACATGGGGGACCGGGGGCACTGAAGCTTTCTTT. Translated, it gives CASTWGTGGTEAFF.

Only a few counts were recorded for this clone. The chain couples TRBV19 to TRBJ1-6; a weak D match, TRBD1 (5 bases). Germline V gene lookup returns CDR1 LNHDA and CDR2 SQIVND (reference sequence). V lost 3 bases to trimming and J lost 7 bases, with 25 bases between them. This CDR3 contains 19 residues. CDR3 nucleotide sequence: TGTGCCAGTAGTATGTGGAATAACAAGCCGGGGGTATGGAATTCACCCCTCCACTTT. The encoded protein is CASSMWNNKPGVWNSPLHF.

In this sample, this clone turned up a few times. The gene calls are TRBV19 and TRBJ2-7; D possibly corresponds to TRBD1 (5 bases). V shed 5 bases and J shed 5 bases, with 19 bases lying between them. This CDR3 is 15 amino acids long. Germline loops: CDR1 LNHDA, CDR2 SQIVND (reference sequence). DNA of the CDR3: TGTGCCAGTAGTGGGGCAAAGTCAAAGGGTAACGAGCAGTACGTC. Residues: CASSGAKSKGNEQYV.

This clone is categorized as large. The rearrangement links TRBV6-6 to TRBJ2-5, with D possibly TRBD1 on 5 matching bases. V was trimmed by 2 bases and J by 6 bases, leaving 19 bases between them. CDR1 MNHNY and CDR2 SVGAGI come from the germline V gene (reference sequence). The CDR3 runs 16 residues. The CDR3 DNA reads as TGTGCCAGCAGTTACCGGCCCAACTCAGGGAAGAAGACCCAGTACTTC. Translating gives CASSYRPNSGKKTQYF.

This clone has only a few counts. A single base is all that separates this from a far larger clone, so a read error is likely. This chain uses TRBV28 with TRBJ2-7; 10 nucleotides agree with TRBD1. CDR3 length: 12 amino acids. Germline CDR1 and CDR2: MDHEN and SYDVKM. CDR3 sequence reads: CSSSSGQGSQYF. The CDR3 coding sequence is TGTTCCAGCAGTTCGGGACAGGGGTCTCAGTACTTC. The whole variable domain, remainder taken from reference TRBV28 and TRBJ2-7, is DVKVTQSSRYLVKRTGEKVFLECVQDMDHENMFWYRQDPGLGLRLIYFSYDVKMKEKGDIPEGYSVSREKKERFSLILESASTNQTSMYLCSSSSGQGSQYFGPGTRLTVT.

This clone was counted a few times. The chain employs TRBV18 and TRBJ2-7; 7 bases fit TRBD1. Germline CDR1 and CDR2: KGHSH and LQKENI. This CDR3 is 17 amino acids long. Losses at the gene ends were 4 bases for V and 0 bases for J; bases not matched to a gene: 12. This chain's CDR3 is CASSRGDSGITSYEQYV. The CDR3 DNA reads TGTGCCAGCTCACGAGGGGACAGCGGAATAACCTCCTACGAGCAGTACGTC.

This clone was detected once. This chain joins TRBV6-5 and TRBJ1-6; TRBD1 is a possible D gene (5 bases). The CDR3 runs 13 residues. CDR1 and CDR2 from the germline V gene are MNHEY and SVGAGI. The ends were cut back, 11 bases at V and 7 bases at J, with 15 bases in the middle. The chain's CDR3 is CAASSKGNSPLHF. CDR3 coding DNA: TGTGCCGCCAGCAGTAAGGGGAATTCACCCCTCCACTTT.

Details on this clone: A far bigger clonotype differs at one base, so this is likely a read error. The chain is built from TRBV10-3 and TRBJ1-3, with 8 bases identical to TRBD1. This CDR3 region has 15 residues. Germline assignment: CDR1 ENHRY and CDR2 SYGVKD. CDR3 bases: TGTGCCGTCAGGGTAGACAGGGGCGCTGGAAACACCATATATTTT. Residues: CAVRVDRGAGNTIYF.

This clone was seen more than once but under ten times. The genes are TRBV11-3 and TRBJ2-2; TRBD1 aligns across 11 bases. Germline assignment: CDR1 SGHNT and CDR2 YENEEA. The CDR3 spans 16 residues. The trim removed 4 bases at V and 6 bases at J, leaving 7 bases unmatched. The chain's CDR3 is CASSYGQGAFPGELFF. CDR3 nucleotides: TGTGCCAGCAGCTACGGACAGGGGGCTTTTCCCGGGGAGCTGTTTTTT.

The chain joins TRBV20-1 to TRBJ2-7; D gene ambiguous. CDR1 DFQATT and CDR2 SNEGSKA come from the germline V gene (reference sequence). The V gene lost 3 bases and the J gene lost 1 base, with 1 base spanning the gap. The CDR3 has 10 residues. The DNA of the CDR3 is TGCAGTGCTAGTTCCTACGAGCAGTACTTC. Translated, it gives CSASSYEQYF.

The chain has TRBV2 and TRBJ2-2; D call uncertain. Deletions cut 8 bases from V and 4 bases from J, with 17 bases between. From germline, CDR1 is SNHLY and CDR2 FYNNEI. The CDR3 spans 15 residues. CDR3 bases: TGTGCCAGCGGGAAGGAGCAGGCCTCCACCGGGGAGCTGTTTTTT. Amino acid sequence: CASGKEQASTGELFF.

In its sample, this clone was seen a few times. This rearrangement joins TRBV6-6 to TRBJ2-5; D is perhaps TRBD2 (6 bases). The CDR3 extends over 15 amino acids. V lost 0 bases and J 4 bases, leaving 12 bases between the germline ends. Germline V gene data show CDR1 as MNHNY and CDR2 as SVGAGI (reference sequence). CDR3 loop: CASSYSGGIVETQYF. The CDR3 DNA sequence: TGTGCCAGCAGTTACTCGGGGGGTATTGTAGAGACCCAGTACTTC.

The chain recombines TRBV7-2 with TRBJ2-1, with D unclear. Trimming pared 3 bases from V and 0 bases from J, leaving 0 bases between. Germline loops: CDR1 SGHTA, CDR2 FQGNSA. This CDR3 comprises 12 residues. The CDR3 loop reads CASSFSYNEQFF. Here the CDR3 DNA reads TGTGCCAGCAGCTTCTCCTACAATGAGCAGTTCTTC.

Judged by abundance, this clone is medium-sized (0.01 to 0.1%). The rearrangement joins TRBV12-5 to TRBJ1-1; possible D gene TRBD1, 5 bases. CDR1 is LGHNT and CDR2 is FRNRAP in the germline V gene. Trimming stripped 4 bases from V and 1 base from J, with 10 bases between. There are 14 residues in the CDR3. CDR3 amino acids: CASGSDGGNTEAFF. The CDR3, as DNA: TGTGCTAGTGGTTCGGACGGGGGGAACACTGAAGCTTTCTTT.

The rearrangement uses TRBV7-5 and TRBJ1-5; the DNA was not compared with TRBD1, the D call given in the table. TRBV7-5 is listed as a pseudogene. The CDR3 has 16 residues. The CDR3 loop reads CASSLAGTGRNQPQHF. The CDR3, as DNA: TGTGCCAGCAGTCTGGCCGGGACAGGGCGAAATCAGCCCCAGCATTTT.

V and J are TRBV19 and TRBJ2-3; D not resolved. V was pared by 1 base and J by 4 bases, with 9 bases between. The CDR3 is 14 residues long. The germline V gene has CDR1 LNHDA and CDR2 SQIVND (reference sequence). The CDR3 sequence is CASSIGWGSDTQYF. CDR3 bases: TGTGCCAGTAGTATAGGTTGGGGTTCAGATACGCAGTATTTT.

This clone is categorized as medium-sized. This chain links TRBV6-1 with TRBJ2-2; TRBD2 agrees at 10 bases. The CDR3 is 15 residues long. Trimming at V came to 6 bases and at J to 4 bases, leaving 5 bases not matched to a gene. The germline CDR1 and CDR2 sequences are MNHNS and SASEGT. CDR3 loop: CASRAGGPITGELFF. The CDR3 region has the DNA TGTGCCAGCAGAGCGGGGGGGCCAATCACCGGGGAGCTGTTTTTT.